The 15 T cell receptor beta chains below were found in one sample sequenced in a study of CD8 T cells in ankylosing spondylitis. TCRdb processed the 5' RACE reads anew with MiXCR; each CDR3 protein has one entry. Of roughly 150,000 distinct CDR3 sequences listed, 25% to 35% are singletons. What was sequenced was synovial fluid, either unsorted or a sorted T cell fraction (not recorded which). Receptors were obtained from a male donor with ankylosing spondylitis.

This clonotype has just a few counts. DNA for the CDR3: TGTGCCAGCAGTTACCTTCGAGGGGACTTGATCTCCTACAATGAGCAGTTCTTC. Protein product: CASSYLRGDLISYNEQFF. J is TRBJ2-1 and V is TRBV6-2 or TRBV6-3; D perhaps matches TRBD2 (6 bases). Germline CDR1 is MNHEY and CDR2 is SVGEGT. Trimming took 2 bases from V and 0 from J, leaving 17 bases between them. The CDR3 contains 18 residues.

The V gene is TRBV5-5, the J gene TRBJ1-4; 7 bases are a match to TRBD1. Trimming at V came to 8 bases and at J to 0 bases, leaving 4 bases not matched to a gene. The CDR3 has 14 residues. Germline CDR1 SGHKS, CDR2 YYEKEE (reference sequence). CDR3 in amino acids: CARRQGATNEKLFF. The CDR3 coding sequence is TGTGCCAGGCGCCAGGGGGCAACTAATGAAAAACTGTTTTTT.

The rearrangement uses TRBV2 and TRBJ2-7, with D unclear. The V end was cut by 8 bases, the J end by 4 bases, with 6 bases between. The CDR3 covers 10 residues. Germline assignment: CDR1 SNHLY and CDR2 FYNNEI. The CDR3 DNA reads as TGTGCCAGCGGGAAATACGAGCAGTACTTC. It encodes CASGKYEQYF. The whole variable domain, filled in from reference TRBV2 and TRBJ2-7, reads EPEVTQTPSHQVTQMGQEVILRCVPISNHLYFYWYRQILGQKVEFLVSFYNNEISEKSEIFDDQFSVERPDGSNFTLKIRSTKLEDSAMYFCASGKYEQYFGPGTRLTVT.

This clonotype was counted a single time. The V gene is TRBV12-3 or TRBV12-4, the J gene TRBJ2-2; D call uncertain. V was shortened by 1 base and J by 3 bases, with 6 bases between the two germline ends. This CDR3 comprises 14 residues. DNA for the CDR3: TGTGCCAGCAGTTTAGACCTTTACACCGGGGAGCTGTTTTTT. Encoded protein: CASSLDLYTGELFF.

This chain links TRBV6-1 with TRBJ1-6, with unresolved D. The V end lost 7 bases, the J end lost 8 bases, and 15 bases lay between the germline ends. Per germline, CDR1 MNHNS and CDR2 SASEGT. The CDR3 consists of 14 residues. The CDR3, as DNA: TGTGCCAGCATTCGAGGGAAGGTGGATTCACCCCTCCACTTT. Protein: CASIRGKVDSPLHF.

This clonotype was seen a few times. This chain uses TRBV28 with TRBJ2-5; 8 nucleotides agree with TRBD2. V lost 5 bases and J lost 5; bases outside the gene matches: 4. The germline CDR1 and CDR2 sequences are MDHEN and SYDVKM. This CDR3 region has 13 residues. This CDR3 reads CASSRAGVETQYF. The CDR3 DNA sequence: TGTGCCAGCAGTCGAGCGGGGGTCGAGACCCAGTACTTC. Using reference TRBV28 and TRBJ2-5 for the parts outside the CDR3, the full variable domain is DVKVTQSSRYLVKRTGEKVFLECVQDMDHENMFWYRQDPGLGLRLIYFSYDVKMKEKGDIPEGYSVSREKKERFSLILESASTNQTSMYLCASSRAGVETQYFGPGTRLLVL.

The genes are TRBV7-3 and TRBJ1-6; D remains ambiguous. The CDR3 runs to 15 residues. V lost 2 bases and J 3 bases, leaving 8 bases between the germline ends. Per the germline V gene, CDR1 is SGHTA and CDR2 is FQGTGA. The CDR3 protein is CASSLDGLYNSPLHF. In DNA form, the CDR3 reads TGTGCCAGCAGCTTAGACGGGCTCTATAATTCACCCCTCCACTTT.

The chain has TRBV20-1 and TRBJ2-1, with D uncertain. Trimming took off 5 bases at V and 0 bases at J, with 8 bases between the two ends. Germline V gene lookup returns CDR1 DFQATT and CDR2 SNEGSKA (reference sequence). The length of the CDR3 is 13 residues. The CDR3 reads CSAGQSSYNEQFF. For the CDR3, the DNA is TGCAGTGCTGGTCAGAGCTCCTACAATGAGCAGTTCTTC.

The table lists this clonotype with a few counts. This chain joins TRBV25-1 and TRBJ2-1, with TRBD2 matching over 13 bases. Per the germline V gene, CDR1 is MGHDK and CDR2 is SYGVNS. This CDR3 contains 15 residues. V dropped 4 bases and J dropped 4; count of bases not matched to a gene: 1. CDR3 region: CASSVTSGGYNEQFF. For the CDR3, the DNA is TGTGCCAGCAGTGTGACTAGCGGGGGGTACAATGAGCAGTTCTTC.

The V call is TRBV5-1, the J call TRBJ2-6; D not certain. The V end lost 4 bases, the J end lost 0 bases, and 8 bases lay between the germline ends. Germline assignment: CDR1 SGHRS and CDR2 YFSETQ. This CDR3 has 15 residues. CDR3 coding DNA: TGCGCCAGCAGCGCGGAAGTCTCTGGGGCCAACGTCCTGACTTTC. Its protein product is CASSAEVSGANVLTF.

This clonotype was detected a few times. The chain couples TRBV27 to TRBJ2-5; a weak D match, TRBD1 (5 bases). Germline V gene data show CDR1 as MNHEY and CDR2 as SMNVEV (reference sequence). The germline V and J ends were trimmed by 2 bases and 5 bases, with 12 bases remaining between them. This CDR3 contains 14 residues. CDR3 bases: TGTGCCAGCAGTTTAAGGGCATCAGGGGAGACCCAGTACTTC. Its translation is CASSLRASGETQYF.

This clonotype was found a few times. The chain joins TRBV6-5 to TRBJ2-1, with no clear D. Per germline, CDR1 MNHEY and CDR2 SVGAGI. V gave up 2 bases and J gave up 5 bases, with 10 bases separating them. The CDR3 is made up of 14 amino acids. CDR3 DNA sequence: TGTGCCAGCAGTTACAGGCAGGTGAACAATGAGCAGTTCTTC. Amino acids: CASSYRQVNNEQFF.

The chain uses TRBV12-3 or TRBV12-4 and TRBJ2-1; 7 bases match TRBD2. This CDR3 comprises 14 residues. The V segment lost 0 bases and the J segment 6 bases; nucleotides outside the gene matches: 2. CDR3 sequence reads: CASSLAGGANEQFF. CDR3 nucleotides: TGTGCCAGCAGTTTAGCGGGAGGGGCCAATGAGCAGTTCTTC.

The gene calls are TRBV25-1 and TRBJ2-1; TRBD1 matches 9 bases. The CDR3 extends over 12 amino acids. Germline V gene lookup returns CDR1 MGHDK and CDR2 SYGVNS. Trimming cost V 8 bases and J 4 bases; bases outside gene matches: 0. DNA for the CDR3: TGTGCCAGCGGACAGGGGTACAATGAGCAGTTCTTC. It yields the protein CASGQGYNEQFF.

This clonotype was counted a few times. V gene TRBV3-1 combines with J gene TRBJ2-1; D is perhaps TRBD2 (5 bases). This CDR3 is built from 14 residues. The V end was cut by 3 bases, the J end by 0 bases, with 6 bases between. Germline V CDR1 and CDR2: LGHDT, YNNKEL (reference sequence). The CDR3 DNA reads TGTGCCAGCAGCCACAGCGGCTCCTACAATGAGCAGTTCTTC. As protein: CASSHSGSYNEQFF.